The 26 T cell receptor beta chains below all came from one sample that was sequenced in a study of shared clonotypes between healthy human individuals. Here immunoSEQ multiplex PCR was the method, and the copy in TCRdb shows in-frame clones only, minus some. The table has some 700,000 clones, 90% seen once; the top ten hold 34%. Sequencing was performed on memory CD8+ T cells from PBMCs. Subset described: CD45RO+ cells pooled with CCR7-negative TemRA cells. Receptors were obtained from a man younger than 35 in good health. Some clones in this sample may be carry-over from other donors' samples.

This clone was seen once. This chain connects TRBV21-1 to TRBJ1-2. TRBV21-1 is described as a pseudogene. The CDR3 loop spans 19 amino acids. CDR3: CASPKNIKDGVRTFYGYTF. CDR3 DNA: TGTGCCAGCCCCAAAAATATAAAGGACGGCGTTCGCACGTTCTATGGCTACACCTTC.

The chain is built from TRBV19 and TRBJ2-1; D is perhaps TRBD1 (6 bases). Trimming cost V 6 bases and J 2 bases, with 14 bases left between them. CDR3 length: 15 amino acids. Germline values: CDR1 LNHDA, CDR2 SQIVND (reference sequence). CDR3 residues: CASSPGTHTYNEQFF. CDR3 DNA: TGTGCCAGTAGCCCCGGGACACATACCTACAATGAGCAGTTCTTC.

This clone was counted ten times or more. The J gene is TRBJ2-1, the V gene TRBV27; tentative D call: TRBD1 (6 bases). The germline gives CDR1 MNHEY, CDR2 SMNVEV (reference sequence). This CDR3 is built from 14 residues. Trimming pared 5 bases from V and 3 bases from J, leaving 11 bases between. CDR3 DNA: TGTGCCAGCAGTATCGGCAGGGGCTACAATGAGCAGTTCTTC. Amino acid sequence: CASSIGRGYNEQFF.

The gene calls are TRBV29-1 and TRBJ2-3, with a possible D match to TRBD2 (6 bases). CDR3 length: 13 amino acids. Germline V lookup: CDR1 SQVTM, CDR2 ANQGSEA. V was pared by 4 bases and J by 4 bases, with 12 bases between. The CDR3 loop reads CSVGGREADTQYF. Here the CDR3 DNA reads TGCAGCGTTGGAGGCAGGGAGGCAGATACGCAGTATTTT.

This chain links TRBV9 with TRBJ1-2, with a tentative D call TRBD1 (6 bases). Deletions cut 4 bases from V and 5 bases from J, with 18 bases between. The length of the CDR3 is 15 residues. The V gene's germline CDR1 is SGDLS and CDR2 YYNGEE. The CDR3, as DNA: TGTGCCAGCAGCCCGCGAGGGGGGACATCGTATGGCTACACCTTC. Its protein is CASSPRGGTSYGYTF.

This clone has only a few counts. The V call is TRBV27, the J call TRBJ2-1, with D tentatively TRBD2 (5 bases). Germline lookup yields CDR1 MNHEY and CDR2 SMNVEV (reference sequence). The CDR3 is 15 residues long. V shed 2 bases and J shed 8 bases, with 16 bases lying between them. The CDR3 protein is CASSLDTGGRDEQFF. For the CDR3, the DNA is TGTGCCAGCAGTTTAGACACCGGAGGTAGGGATGAGCAGTTCTTC.

The CDR3 loop is CASSQSRDTGEGQYF. The CDR3 DNA sequence: TGCGCCAGCAGCCAATCTAGGGACACCGGGGAGGGGCAGTACTTC. The chain is built from TRBV4-1 and TRBJ2-7, with D perhaps TRBD2 (7 bases). In germline, CDR1 is MGHRA, CDR2 YSYEKL. The CDR3 is 15 amino acids. Trimming removed 2 bases from V and 9 bases from J, with 20 bases in between.

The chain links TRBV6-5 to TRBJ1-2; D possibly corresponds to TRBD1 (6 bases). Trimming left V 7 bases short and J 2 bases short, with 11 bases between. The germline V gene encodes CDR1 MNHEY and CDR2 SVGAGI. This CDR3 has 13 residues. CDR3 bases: TGTGCCAGCACCTCAGGACAGAACTATGGCTACACCTTC. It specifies CASTSGQNYGYTF.

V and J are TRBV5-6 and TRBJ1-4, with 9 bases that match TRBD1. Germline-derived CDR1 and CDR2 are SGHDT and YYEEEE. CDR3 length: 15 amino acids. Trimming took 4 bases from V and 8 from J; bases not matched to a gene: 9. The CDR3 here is CASSVDRGKDEKLFF. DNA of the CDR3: TGTGCCAGCAGCGTTGACAGGGGGAAGGACGAAAAACTGTTTTTT.

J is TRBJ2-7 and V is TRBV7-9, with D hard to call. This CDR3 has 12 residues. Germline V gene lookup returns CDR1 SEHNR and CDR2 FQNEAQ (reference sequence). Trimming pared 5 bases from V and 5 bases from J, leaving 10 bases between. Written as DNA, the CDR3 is TGTGCCAGCAGCCCTGACCTGGACGAGCAGTACTTC. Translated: CASSPDLDEQYF.

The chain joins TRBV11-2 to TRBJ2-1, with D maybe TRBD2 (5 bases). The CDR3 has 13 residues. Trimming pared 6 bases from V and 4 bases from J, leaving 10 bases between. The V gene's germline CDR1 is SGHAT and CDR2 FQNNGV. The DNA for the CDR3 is TGTGCCAGCAGAAGCGGCCCTTACAATGAGCAGTTCTTC. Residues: CASRSGPYNEQFF.

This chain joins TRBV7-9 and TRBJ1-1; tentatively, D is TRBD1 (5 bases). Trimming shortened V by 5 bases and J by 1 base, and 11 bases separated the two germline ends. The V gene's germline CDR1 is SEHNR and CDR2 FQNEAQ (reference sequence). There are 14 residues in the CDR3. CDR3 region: CASSRTTGNTEAFF. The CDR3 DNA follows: TGTGCCAGCAGCCGCACCACAGGGAACACTGAAGCTTTCTTT. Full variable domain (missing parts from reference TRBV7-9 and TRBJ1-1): DTGVSQNPRHKITKRGQNVTFRCDPISEHNRLYWYRQTLGQGPEFLTYFQNEAQLEKSRLLSDRFSAERPKGSFSTLEIQRTEQGDSAMYLCASSRTTGNTEAFFGQGTRLTVV.

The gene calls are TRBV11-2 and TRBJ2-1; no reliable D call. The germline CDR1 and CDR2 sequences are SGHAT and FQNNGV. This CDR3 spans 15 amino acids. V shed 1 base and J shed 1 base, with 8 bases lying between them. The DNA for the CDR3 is TGTGCCAGCAGCTTAGGGCTAGTATCCTACAATGAGCAGTTCTTC. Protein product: CASSLGLVSYNEQFF.

CDR3 in amino acids: CASSSLTVSYEQFF. In DNA form, the CDR3 reads TGTGCCAGCAGTTCCCTTACAGTAAGTTATGAGCAGTTCTTC. The chain has TRBV28 and TRBJ2-1; no definite D call. The V end lost 4 bases, the J end lost 8 bases, and 15 bases lay between the germline ends. CDR3 length: 14 residues. The germline V gene has CDR1 MDHEN and CDR2 SYDVKM.

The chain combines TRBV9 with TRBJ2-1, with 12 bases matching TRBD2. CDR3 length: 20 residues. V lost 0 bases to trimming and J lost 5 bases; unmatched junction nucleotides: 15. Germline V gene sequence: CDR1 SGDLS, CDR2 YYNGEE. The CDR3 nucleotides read TGTGCCAGCAGCGTAGAAGGGTATGTGCTAGCGGGAGGGCTCGACAATGAGCAGTTCTTC. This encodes CASSVEGYVLAGGLDNEQFF. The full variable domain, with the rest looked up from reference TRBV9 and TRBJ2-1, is DSGVTQTPKHLITATGQRVTLRCSPRSGDLSVYWYQQSLDQGLQFLIQYYNGEERAKGNILERFSAQQFPDLHSELNLSSLELGDSALYFCASSVEGYVLAGGLDNEQFFGPGTRLTVL.

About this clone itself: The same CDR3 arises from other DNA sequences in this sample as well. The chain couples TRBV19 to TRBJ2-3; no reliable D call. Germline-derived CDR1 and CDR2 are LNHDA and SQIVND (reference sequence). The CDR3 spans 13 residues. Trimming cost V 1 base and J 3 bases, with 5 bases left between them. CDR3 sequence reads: CASSIVGTDTQYF. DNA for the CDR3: TGTGCCAGTAGTATAGTGGGGACAGATACGCAGTATTTT.

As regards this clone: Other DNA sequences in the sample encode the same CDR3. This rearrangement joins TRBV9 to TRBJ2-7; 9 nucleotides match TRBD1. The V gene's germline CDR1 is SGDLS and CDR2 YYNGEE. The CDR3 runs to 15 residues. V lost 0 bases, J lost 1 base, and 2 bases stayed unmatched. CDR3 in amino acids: CASSVGGQGSYEQYF. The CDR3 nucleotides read TGTGCCAGCAGCGTAGGGGGACAGGGTTCCTACGAGCAGTACTTC.

CDR3 DNA: TGCGCCAGCAGCGTTGACAGTTCTGAAGGAGAGGGAAACACCATATATTTT. Residues: CASSVDSSEGEGNTIYF. This rearrangement joins TRBV5-1 to TRBJ1-3; D is possibly TRBD1 (5 bases). Between the trimmed V and J ends, which lost 4 bases and 4 bases, there was a span of 21 bases. Germline assignment: CDR1 SGHRS and CDR2 YFSETQ. The length of the CDR3 is 17 residues. Full variable domain (rest looked up from reference TRBV5-1 and TRBJ1-3): KAGVTQTPRYLIKTRGQQVTLSCSPISGHRSVSWYQQTPGQGLQFLFEYFSETQRNKGNFPGRFSGRQFSNSRSEMNVSTLELGDSALYLCASSVDSSEGEGNTIYFGEGSWLTVV.

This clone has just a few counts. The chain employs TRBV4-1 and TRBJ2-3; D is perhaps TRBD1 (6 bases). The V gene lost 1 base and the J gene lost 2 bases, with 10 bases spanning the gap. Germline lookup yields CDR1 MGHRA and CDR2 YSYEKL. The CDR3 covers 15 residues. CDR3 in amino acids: CASSQVGTFTDTQYF. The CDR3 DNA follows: TGCGCCAGCAGCCAAGTCGGGACATTCACAGATACGCAGTATTTT.

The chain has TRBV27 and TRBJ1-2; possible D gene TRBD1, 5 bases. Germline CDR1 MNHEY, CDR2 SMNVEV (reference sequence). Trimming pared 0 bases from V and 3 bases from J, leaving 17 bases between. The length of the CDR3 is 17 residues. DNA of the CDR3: TGTGCCAGCAGTTTATCATCTCAGGGCGGTCGTTACTATGGCTACACCTTC. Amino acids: CASSLSSQGGRYYGYTF.

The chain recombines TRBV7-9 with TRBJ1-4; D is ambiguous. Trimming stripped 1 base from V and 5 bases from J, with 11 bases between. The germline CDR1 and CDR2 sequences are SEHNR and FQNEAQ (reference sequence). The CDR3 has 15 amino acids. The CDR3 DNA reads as TGTGCCAGCAGCTTAGACGCAAGCGGAAATGAAAAACTGTTTTTT. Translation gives CASSLDASGNEKLFF. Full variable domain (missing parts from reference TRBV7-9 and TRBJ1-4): DTGVSQNPRHKITKRGQNVTFRCDPISEHNRLYWYRQTLGQGPEFLTYFQNEAQLEKSRLLSDRFSAERPKGSFSTLEIQRTEQGDSAMYLCASSLDASGNEKLFFGSGTQLSVL.

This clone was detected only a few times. The CDR3 coding sequence is TGCGCCAGCAACCGGTGGGGGAACACTGAAGCTTTCTTT. Translating gives CASNRWGNTEAFF. This rearrangement joins TRBV5-1 to TRBJ1-1, with no clear D. Germline V gene sequence: CDR1 SGHRS, CDR2 YFSETQ. This CDR3 spans 13 amino acids. Trimming stripped 6 bases from V and 1 base from J, with 10 bases between.

This CDR3 is CASSLGREQFF. As DNA, the CDR3 is TGTGCCAGCAGCTTAGGCAGGGAGCAGTTCTTC. The J gene is TRBJ2-1, the V gene TRBV7-9; D is unclear. Germline assignment: CDR1 SEHNR and CDR2 FQNEAQ (reference sequence). The CDR3 is made up of 11 amino acids. V shed 1 base and J shed 10 bases, with 5 bases lying between them.

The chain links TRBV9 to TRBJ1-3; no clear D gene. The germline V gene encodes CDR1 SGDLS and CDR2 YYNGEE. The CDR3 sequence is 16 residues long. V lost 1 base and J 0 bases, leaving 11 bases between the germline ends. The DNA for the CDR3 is TGTGCCAGCAGCGTATCCCAGGACTCCTCTGGAAACACCATATATTTT. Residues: CASSVSQDSSGNTIYF.

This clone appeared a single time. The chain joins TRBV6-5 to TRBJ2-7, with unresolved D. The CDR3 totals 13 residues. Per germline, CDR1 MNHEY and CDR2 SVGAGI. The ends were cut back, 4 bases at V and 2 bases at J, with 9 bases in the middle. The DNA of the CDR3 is TGTGCCAGCAGTTCAACGGCTACCTACGAGCAGTACTTC. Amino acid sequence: CASSSTATYEQYF.

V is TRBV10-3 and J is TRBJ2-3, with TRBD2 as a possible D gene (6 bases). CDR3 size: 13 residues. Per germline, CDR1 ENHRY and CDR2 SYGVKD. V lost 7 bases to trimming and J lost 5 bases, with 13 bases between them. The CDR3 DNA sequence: TGTGCCATCAAATTAGCGGCTAGAGATACGCAGTATTTT. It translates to CAIKLAARDTQYF.